One and the same sample provided the 31 T cell receptor beta chains below, sequenced in a study of blood T cell repertoires in COVID-19. Sequencing was performed with immunoSEQ multiplex PCR; in TCRdb, only in-frame clones are kept and a portion is missing. Among 65,000 to 95,000 clones listed, 80% to 90% were seen once. The sequencing sample was made of peripheral blood. These receptors all come from a man in his fifties with active COVID-19.

V is TRBV9 and J is TRBJ2-2, with no clear D. V dropped 1 base and J dropped 8 bases, with 9 bases sitting between them. The germline CDR1 and CDR2 sequences are SGDLS and YYNGEE. This CDR3 has 13 residues. CDR3 bases: TGTGCCAGCAGCGTAAGAAGAGGTGGGGAGCTGTTTTTT. Protein sequence: CASSVRRGGELFF.

This chain joins TRBV9 and TRBJ2-7; weak D call: TRBD2 (5 bases). Germline assignment: CDR1 SGDLS and CDR2 YYNGEE. The CDR3 loop spans 15 amino acids. V shed 0 bases and J shed 2 bases, with 12 bases lying between them. In DNA form, the CDR3 reads TGTGCCAGCAGCGTAGGCCCCGGGGAAACCTACGAGCAGTACTTC. Translated, it gives CASSVGPGETYEQYF.

This sequence joins TRBV29-1 and TRBJ1-2; 7 positions agree with TRBD1. Germline CDR1 SQVTM, CDR2 ANQGSEA. This CDR3 comprises 15 residues. The V segment lost 3 bases and the J segment 0 bases; nucleotides outside the gene matches: 7. The CDR3 DNA reads TGCAGCGTTGACAAGGGGGGACAGACTAACTATGGCTACACCTTC. Its translation is CSVDKGGQTNYGYTF. Full variable domain (outside the CDR3, taken from reference TRBV29-1 and TRBJ1-2): SAVISQKPSRDICQRGTSLTIQCQVDSQVTMMFWYRQQPGQSLTLIATANQGSEATYESGFVIDKFPISRPNLTFSTLTVSNMSPEDSSIYLCSVDKGGQTNYGYTFGSGTRLTVV.

The V and J genes are TRBV6-2 or TRBV6-3 and TRBJ1-2, with TRBD1 as a possible D gene (6 bases). Trimming removed 5 bases at V and 5 bases at J, with 12 bases between. CDR1 is MNHEY, CDR2 SVGEGT, per germline. The CDR3 spans 13 residues. The CDR3 nucleotides are TGTGCCAGCAGTAACGGACAGTGGTATGGCTACACCTTC. Protein: CASSNGQWYGYTF.

The chain has TRBV5-1 and TRBJ2-1, with TRBD2 matching 11 bases. Germline assignment: CDR1 SGHRS and CDR2 YFSETQ. The CDR3 consists of 16 residues. With V trimmed by 8 bases and J by 3 bases, 10 bases remained unmatched. The CDR3 sequence is CASTLGGLAVYNEQFF. CDR3 nucleotide sequence: TGCGCCAGTACCCTTGGGGGACTAGCGGTCTACAATGAGCAGTTCTTC.

The chain joins TRBV18 to TRBJ1-2; D call uncertain. V lost 3 bases and J 4 bases, leaving 9 bases between the germline ends. The length of the CDR3 is 13 residues. In germline, CDR1 is KGHSH, CDR2 LQKENI. CDR3 nucleotides: TGTGCCAGCTCACCCCCGGGAGCCTATGGCTACACCTTC. Translating gives CASSPPGAYGYTF.

This chain uses TRBV18 with TRBJ1-5; 10 bases map to TRBD1. The germline V gene encodes CDR1 KGHSH and CDR2 LQKENI. This CDR3 contains 16 residues. The trim removed 3 bases at V and 3 bases at J, leaving 5 bases unmatched. In nucleotides, the CDR3 is TGTGCCAGCTCACCCGGGACAGGGGTTCTCAATCAGCCCCAGCATTTT. It specifies CASSPGTGVLNQPQHF.

The chain joins TRBV29-1 to TRBJ1-1; possibly TRBD1 for D (5 bases). CDR3 length: 11 amino acids. Deletions cut 3 bases from V and 5 bases from J, with 7 bases between. Germline V gene data show CDR1 as SQVTM and CDR2 as ANQGSEA. DNA for the CDR3: TGCAGCGTTGAGGGGACTACTGAAGCTTTCTTT. Residues: CSVEGTTEAFF.

This chain joins TRBV19 and TRBJ2-1; maybe TRBD2 (5 bases). Germline assignment: CDR1 LNHDA and CDR2 SQIVND (reference sequence). The CDR3 spans 14 residues. Trimming took off 9 bases at V and 4 bases at J, with 16 bases between the two ends. This CDR3 is CASPRGRRYNEQFF. Here the CDR3 DNA reads TGTGCCAGCCCCCGCGGGCGGCGGTACAATGAGCAGTTCTTC.

The chain joins TRBV19 to TRBJ2-2, with TRBD2 matching 8 bases. CDR3 length: 17 residues. V trimming: 0 bases; J trimming: 4 bases; junction bases outside the gene matches: 7. Germline CDR1 reads LNHDA; CDR2 reads SQIVND (reference sequence). The CDR3: CASSIERSGSRTGELFF. CDR3 nucleotide sequence: TGTGCCAGTAGTATAGAAAGGAGCGGGAGTCGCACCGGGGAGCTGTTTTTT.

This clone was found a few times. J is TRBJ1-2 and V is TRBV4-2; D is unresolved. V dropped 0 bases and J dropped 5 bases, with 13 bases sitting between them. This CDR3 is built from 15 residues. Germline V gene data show CDR1 as LGHNA and CDR2 as YNFKEQ. CDR3 DNA sequence: TGTGCCAGCAGCCAAGAGTCGCGGCGAGGGTATGGCTACACCTTC. The encoded protein is CASSQESRRGYGYTF.

This clone occurred a few times. The chain combines TRBV14 with TRBJ2-2; no definite D call. Germline CDR1 reads SGHDN; CDR2 reads FVKESK. V lost 4 bases and J 6 bases, leaving 9 bases between the germline ends. The CDR3 runs 13 residues. The CDR3 nucleotides read TGTGCCAGCAGCCCGTTGGGCCCCGGGGAGCTGTTTTTT. Protein: CASSPLGPGELFF.

This chain uses TRBV7-3 with TRBJ2-3, with D unresolved. The CDR3 covers 15 residues. Trimming removed 2 bases at V and 2 bases at J, with 11 bases between. Germline V lookup: CDR1 SGHTA, CDR2 FQGTGA. The CDR3 DNA follows: TGTGCCAGCAGCTTATCGCCTAGTCCCACAGATACGCAGTATTTT. The encoded protein is CASSLSPSPTDTQYF.

This clone appeared once. The rearrangement links TRBV18 to TRBJ1-1, with 7 bases fitting TRBD1. CDR3 size: 19 residues. Germline values: CDR1 KGHSH, CDR2 LQKENI. The ends lost 1 base at V and 1 base at J; junction bases unmatched: 15. This CDR3 is CASSPQDRLVPYRNTEAFF. The CDR3 nucleotides are TGTGCCAGCTCACCACAGGACAGGTTGGTCCCGTACAGGAACACTGAAGCTTTCTTT.

There are a few counts of this clone. The chain recombines TRBV5-8 with TRBJ1-3; D gene ambiguous. The CDR3 loop spans 15 amino acids. V lost 0 bases to trimming and J lost 2 bases, with 9 bases between them. Germline CDR1 SGHTS, CDR2 YDEGEE. The CDR3 coding sequence is TGTGCCAGCAGCTTGGGCGACATGGCTGGAAACACCATATATTTT. This codes for CASSLGDMAGNTIYF.

In its sample, this clone was seen once. The chain couples TRBV7-9 to TRBJ1-2; the D is unclear. Germline loops: CDR1 SEHNR, CDR2 FQNEAQ (reference sequence). V was trimmed by 5 bases and J by 3 bases, leaving 22 bases between them. This CDR3 region has 17 residues. As DNA, the CDR3 is TGTGCCAGCAGCGCAACGGCCGGGAACAAGGTTGACTATGGCTACACCTTC. This codes for CASSATAGNKVDYGYTF.

This sequence joins TRBV10-3 and TRBJ2-3, with 7 positions matching TRBD1. Looked up from germline, CDR1 is ENHRY and CDR2 is SYGVKD. V gave up 4 bases and J gave up 0 bases; unmatched junction bases: 4. The CDR3 is 15 residues long. CDR3 bases: TGTGCCATCAGTGGAGGGGGCGGTAGCACAGATACGCAGTATTTT. This translates into CAISGGGGSTDTQYF.

This clone occurred once. J is TRBJ2-5 and V is TRBV19; possible D gene TRBD2, 7 bases. The CDR3 runs 15 residues. The germline V gene has CDR1 LNHDA and CDR2 SQIVND (reference sequence). V lost 4 bases and J lost 4, with 16 bases in between. The CDR3 reads CASSTFQGGGETQYF. CDR3 sequence (DNA): TGTGCCAGTAGTACCTTCCAGGGAGGGGGAGAGACCCAGTACTTC. Supplemented by reference TRBV19 and TRBJ2-5, the full variable domain reads DGGITQSPKYLFRKEGQNVTLSCEQNLNHDAMYWYRQDPGQGLRLIYYSQIVNDFQKGDIAEGYSVSREKKESFPLTVTSAQKNPTAFYLCASSTFQGGGETQYFGPGTRLLVL.

V is TRBV21-1 and J is TRBJ1-4; no DNA check was done on the table's D call, TRBD1. TRBV21-1 is labeled a pseudogene. The CDR3 runs 19 residues. CDR3 in DNA: TGTGCCAGCAGCCCAAAAAGGGGGTACAGGGGGCGGGCTAATGAAAAACTGTTTTTT. Its protein product is CASSPKRGYRGRANEKLFF.

The V and J genes are TRBV7-9 and TRBJ2-3; 8 nucleotides agree with TRBD2. The CDR3 length is 17 residues. Per germline, CDR1 SEHNR and CDR2 FQNEAQ (reference sequence). The J segment lost 6 bases and the V segment lost 5 bases, leaving 16 bases of the junction unmatched. In nucleotides, the CDR3 is TGTGCCAGCAGCCCCACAATGCCGGCTAGCGGGTTTGATACGCAGTATTTT. This gives the protein CASSPTMPASGFDTQYF.

The chain links TRBV29-1 to TRBJ1-2; no clear D. Per the germline V gene, CDR1 is SQVTM and CDR2 is ANQGSEA. CDR3 length equals 15 residues. The ends were cut back, 4 bases at V and 0 bases at J, with 15 bases in the middle. This chain's CDR3 is CSVGPAGTTNYGYTF. The CDR3 DNA sequence: TGCAGCGTTGGCCCTGCAGGAACCACTAACTATGGCTACACCTTC.

V is TRBV3-1 (or the pseudogene TRBV3-2) and J is TRBJ1-1; 7 nucleotides match TRBD1. After removal of 6 bases from V and 1 base from J, the junction contained 8 bases not matched to a gene. Germline CDR1 and CDR2: LGHDT and YNNKEL (reference sequence). There are 15 residues in the CDR3. In DNA form, the CDR3 reads TGTGCCAGCAGGAAAACAGGGGTGGGGAACACTGAAGCTTTCTTT. It specifies CASRKTGVGNTEAFF.

As DNA, the CDR3 is TGTGCCAGCAGTTTGGGGGGAACGTATCAGCCCCAGCATTTT. This encodes CASSLGGTYQPQHF. The gene calls are TRBV28 and TRBJ1-5, with TRBD1 as a possible D gene (5 bases). The germline CDR1 and CDR2 sequences are MDHEN and SYDVKM. V shed 3 bases and J shed 5 bases, with 11 bases lying between them. The CDR3 sequence is 14 residues long.

This clone has a single count. This rearrangement joins TRBV18 to TRBJ2-7; D unclear. Trimming pared 0 bases from V and 0 bases from J, leaving 6 bases between. The CDR3 spans 14 residues. The germline gives CDR1 KGHSH, CDR2 LQKENI. The CDR3 region has the DNA TGTGCCAGCTCACCACCGGCCAACTCCTACGAGCAGTACTTC. Translating gives CASSPPANSYEQYF.

The genes are TRBV19 and TRBJ2-7; D unclear. The V end lost 4 bases, the J end lost 6 bases, and 13 bases lay between the germline ends. Per germline, CDR1 LNHDA and CDR2 SQIVND (reference sequence). This CDR3 comprises 13 residues. CDR3 region: CASSTPFAGEQYF. In DNA form, the CDR3 reads TGTGCCAGTAGTACCCCGTTCGCAGGCGAGCAGTACTTC.

The chain uses TRBV2 and TRBJ1-2, with 7 bases that match TRBD1. V gave up 7 bases and J gave up 5 bases; unmatched junction bases: 10. Germline V gives CDR1 SNHLY, CDR2 FYNNEI. The CDR3 is 14 residues long. The CDR3 nucleotides read TGTGCCAGCATTTTGAACAGGGGCGGGTATGGCTACACCTTC. Protein sequence: CASILNRGGYGYTF.

The rearrangement links TRBV6-2 or TRBV6-3 to TRBJ2-5, with D possibly TRBD1 on 6 matching bases. CDR1 is MNHEY and CDR2 is SVGEGT in the germline V gene. V was pared by 2 bases and J by 3 bases, with 10 bases between. The CDR3 is 14 residues long. The CDR3 DNA sequence: TGTGCCAGCAGTTACGCCACAGGGAAAGAGACCCAGTACTTC. Its protein product is CASSYATGKETQYF.

CDR3: CASSQEYGELFF. DNA of the CDR3: TGTGCCAGCAGCCAAGAGTACGGGGAGCTGTTTTTT. The chain has TRBV14 and TRBJ2-2, with no clear D. With 0 bases removed from V and 7 bases from J, the gap between germline ends came to 3 bases. This CDR3 contains 12 residues. Germline assignment: CDR1 SGHDN and CDR2 FVKESK.

The chain combines TRBV27 with TRBJ2-3; the match to TRBD1 covers 10 bases. Germline loops: CDR1 MNHEY, CDR2 SMNVEV (reference sequence). V was pared by 4 bases and J by 3 bases, with 7 bases of the junction left unmatched. The CDR3 contains 16 residues. The CDR3 coding sequence is TGTGCCAGCAGTTCCCGGGGGACAGGGGAAACAGATACGCAGTATTTT. This gives the protein CASSSRGTGETDTQYF.

The chain couples TRBV19 to TRBJ1-2; 9 bases map to TRBD1. After removal of 5 bases from V and 4 bases from J, the junction contained 8 bases not matched to a gene. Germline values: CDR1 LNHDA, CDR2 SQIVND (reference sequence). The CDR3 extends over 15 amino acids. The CDR3 bases are TGTGCCAGTAGTGCGGGACAGGGTGGTATCTATGGCTACACCTTC. This encodes CASSAGQGGIYGYTF. Combining the CDR3 with reference TRBV19 and TRBJ1-2 gives the whole variable domain DGGITQSPKYLFRKEGQNVTLSCEQNLNHDAMYWYRQDPGQGLRLIYYSQIVNDFQKGDIAEGYSVSREKKESFPLTVTSAQKNPTAFYLCASSAGQGGIYGYTFGSGTRLTVV.

The chain employs TRBV19 and TRBJ1-6; TRBD1 is a possible D gene (6 bases). Germline V lookup: CDR1 LNHDA, CDR2 SQIVND (reference sequence). CDR3 size: 14 residues. The V end was cut by 7 bases, the J end by 2 bases, with 9 bases between. The CDR3 reads CASTPGAYNSPLHF. CDR3 sequence (DNA): TGTGCCAGTACGCCAGGGGCCTATAATTCACCCCTCCACTTT.